The T cell receptor beta chain under discussion was sequenced for a study of technical replicates of blood from a handful of donors. Method: immunoSEQ multiplex PCR; TCRdb's copy keeps in-frame clones and lacks some. This sample has some 74,000 clones, with roughly 92% found just once. The J segment lost 6 bases and the V segment lost 4 bases, leaving 5 bases of the junction unmatched. The CDR3 extends over 14 amino acids. From germline, CDR1 is LGHNA and CDR2 YNFKEQ. This chain connects TRBV4-2 to TRBJ1-3; 8 bases agree with TRBD1. Sample: T cells isolated from PBMCs. The clonotype was recovered from a human donor in good health. The DNA of the CDR3 is TGTGCCAGCAGCCTAGGACAGGGAGAAAACACCATATATTTT. Translation gives CASSLGQGENTIYF.